This TCR beta chain was sequenced in a study of control samples from healthy donors and cancer patients. V was trimmed by 6 bases and J by 3 bases, leaving 9 bases between them. The CDR3 totals 12 residues. The germline V gene encodes CDR1 MNHEY and CDR2 SVGAGI. Profiling relied on immunoSEQ multiplex PCR, and the TCRdb table lists in-frame clones only, not all of them. The data show some 110,000 clones, with approximately 92% seen just once and 1.1% held by the top ten. The rearrangement joins TRBV6-5 to TRBJ2-7; D unresolved. This receptor was identified in a woman between 50 and 59 years old with colorectal cancer. Specimen: PBMCs. This chain's CDR3 is CASSATIYEQYF. The CDR3 DNA reads as TGTGCCAGCAGCGCCACCATCTACGAGCAGTACTTC.